The entry below describes one TCR beta chain. Sequenced by immunoSEQ multiplex PCR; TCRdb stores in-frame clones only, minus some. Here the sample spans a few hundred thousand clones, around 82% being singletons. CDR3 length equals 13 residues. CDR1 and CDR2 (germline): SGHTA, FQGNSA. V dropped 2 bases and J dropped 6 bases, with 11 bases sitting between them. These data belong to a study of blood T cell repertoires in COVID-19. The chain combines TRBV7-2 with TRBJ2-7; no clear D. This TCR was sampled from a person aged 65 to 85 with COVID-19, enrolled during active disease. The sequencing sample was made of peripheral blood. CDR3 bases: TGTGCCAGCAGCTTAAGCATCCGAGCCGAGCAGTACTTC. It encodes CASSLSIRAEQYF.